This entry describes one T cell receptor (beta chain). This specimen comes from a study of blood T cell repertoires in COVID-19. Trimming cost V 2 bases and J 1 base, with 8 bases left between them. This CDR3 contains 14 residues. Germline lookup yields CDR1 MNHEY and CDR2 SVGEGT. Sequencing was performed with immunoSEQ multiplex PCR; in TCRdb, only in-frame clones are kept and a portion is missing. The sample yields a few hundred thousand clones, approximately 89% seen once. The chain has TRBV6-2 or TRBV6-3 and TRBJ1-1; D remains unclear. The clonotype was recovered from a woman in her thirties who had recovered from COVID-19. Sequencing was performed on peripheral blood. CDR3 bases: TGTGCCAGCAGTTACCGGCGGTGGAACACTGAAGCTTTCTTT. It translates to CASSYRRWNTEAFF.